These 10 T cell receptor beta chains originate from one sample sequenced in a study of blood T cell repertoires in COVID-19. TCRdb keeps only in-frame clones here, not all; method: immunoSEQ multiplex PCR. The sample carries 350,000 or so clones, roughly 87% recorded once. Source material: PBMCs or T cells enriched from blood (not recorded which). The receptors come from a young woman who had recovered from COVID-19.

The rearrangement joins TRBV24-1 to TRBJ1-6, with D unclear. V lost 0 bases and J 0 bases, leaving 11 bases between the germline ends. In germline, CDR1 is KGHDR, CDR2 SFDVKD. This CDR3 has 18 residues. Here the CDR3 reads CATSDLVCVSSYNSPLHF. The DNA of the CDR3 is TGTGCCACCAGTGATTTGGTCTGCGTGAGCTCCTATAATTCACCCCTCCACTTT.

This chain uses TRBV10-3 with TRBJ2-3, with 8 nucleotides matching TRBD2. CDR1 is ENHRY and CDR2 is SYGVKD in the germline V gene. The ends lost 5 bases at V and 2 bases at J; junction bases unmatched: 6. The CDR3 is made up of 15 amino acids. This chain's CDR3 is CAISPSGPNTDTQYF. In DNA form, the CDR3 reads TGTGCCATCAGTCCTAGCGGGCCCAACACAGATACGCAGTATTTT.

The V call is TRBV28, the J call TRBJ1-5, with 8 bases aligning to TRBD1. This CDR3 is 13 amino acids long. Germline loops: CDR1 MDHEN, CDR2 SYDVKM. The junction had 4 bases not matched to a gene; V was cut back by 6 bases and J by 6 bases. CDR3 nucleotides: TGTGCCAGCAGCCAGACAGGGGTTCAGCCCCAGCATTTT. It encodes CASSQTGVQPQHF.

The chain has TRBV28 and TRBJ1-2; D remains ambiguous. V lost 3 bases to trimming and J lost 8 bases, with 16 bases between them. The CDR3 runs to 14 residues. Germline assignment: CDR1 MDHEN and CDR2 SYDVKM. DNA of the CDR3: TGTGCCAGCAGTTTCCCCGGGGAGGGTCGCGGCTACACCTTC. Protein product: CASSFPGEGRGYTF.

Note on this clone: The same CDR3 is also encoded by other DNA sequences in this sample. The chain employs TRBV10-2 and TRBJ1-4, with 10 nucleotides matching TRBD1. The junction had 4 bases not matched to a gene; V was cut back by 6 bases and J by 6 bases. CDR3 length equals 14 residues. From germline, CDR1 is WSHSY and CDR2 SAAADI. The CDR3 sequence: CASRTGQGHEKLFF. DNA of the CDR3: TGCGCCAGCAGAACGGGACAGGGGCATGAAAAACTGTTTTTT.

The chain links TRBV20-1 to TRBJ1-2, with D possibly matching TRBD1 (5 bases). The CDR3 covers 13 residues. The V end lost 3 bases, the J end lost 3 bases, and 11 bases lay between the germline ends. From germline, CDR1 is DFQATT and CDR2 SNEGSKA (reference sequence). CDR3 residues: CSASPGGDYGYTF. The CDR3 DNA reads TGCAGTGCTAGTCCCGGAGGGGACTATGGCTACACCTTC.

The rearrangement uses TRBV5-4 and TRBJ1-2, with 8 bases matching TRBD1. Unmatched junction bases numbered 7, after V lost 2 bases and J lost 4 bases. Germline CDR1 is SGHNT and CDR2 is YYREEE (reference sequence). This CDR3 contains 15 residues. CDR3 sequence reads: CASSFQGADGYGYTF. CDR3 nucleotides: TGTGCCAGCAGCTTCCAGGGGGCGGACGGCTATGGCTACACCTTC.

The rearrangement links TRBV7-9 to TRBJ2-5; 13 nucleotides match TRBD2. This CDR3 spans 16 amino acids. Germline V gene sequence: CDR1 SEHNR, CDR2 FQNEAQ (reference sequence). The trim removed 3 bases at V and 1 base at J, leaving 2 bases unmatched. CDR3: CASSFGLAGAQETQYF. The CDR3 DNA reads as TGTGCCAGCAGCTTTGGACTAGCGGGGGCCCAAGAGACCCAGTACTTC.

The V gene is TRBV19, the J gene TRBJ1-4; 8 bases fit TRBD1. V gave up 3 bases and J gave up 5 bases; unmatched junction bases: 5. Germline CDR1 reads LNHDA; CDR2 reads SQIVND (reference sequence). This CDR3 has 15 residues. The CDR3 nucleotides read TGTGCCAGTAGTATGGGGACAGGACTGAATGAAAAACTGTTTTTT. Translation: CASSMGTGLNEKLFF.

The chain employs TRBV19 and TRBJ1-5, with no clear D. Germline CDR1 and CDR2: LNHDA and SQIVND (reference sequence). The CDR3 runs to 13 residues. V gave up 5 bases and J gave up 6 bases, with 11 bases separating them. The DNA of the CDR3 is TGTGCCAGTAGTTTGGAGGGAATTCAGCCCCAGCATTTT. Translating it yields CASSLEGIQPQHF.